This passage covers 29 T cell receptor beta chains from one sample sequenced in a study of T cell repertoires in cytomegalovirus infection. No antigen has been identified for these receptors. TCRdb re-called the reads through MiXCR, storing one row per CDR3 protein. The sample yields approximately 590,000 distinct CDR3 sequences, around two fifths seen once. The sequencing here drew on cultured PBMCs, taken from culture after CMV antigen stimulation. The receptors were sampled from a human donor in good health (CMV status not recorded). Some clones in this sample may be carry-over from other donors' samples.

The J gene is TRBJ2-7, the V gene TRBV28, with 7 bases lining up with TRBD1. The CDR3 loop spans 15 amino acids. Trimming at V came to 6 bases and at J to 1 base, leaving 9 bases not matched to a gene. The germline gives CDR1 MDHEN, CDR2 SYDVKM. Here the CDR3 reads CASSPGTVQSYEQYF. The CDR3 nucleotides are TGTGCCAGCAGCCCCGGGACAGTTCAATCCTACGAGCAGTACTTC.

This clonotype has only a few counts. This chain uses TRBV7-2 with TRBJ2-7; 13 bases match TRBD2. The germline CDR1 and CDR2 sequences are SGHTA and FQGNSA. This CDR3 spans 14 amino acids. V was clipped by 4 bases and J by 6 bases; unmatched bases: 3. CDR3: CASSWGLAGPEQYF. As DNA, the CDR3 is TGTGCCAGCAGCTGGGGACTAGCGGGACCCGAGCAGTACTTC.

V gene TRBV10-3 combines with J gene TRBJ2-5, with 8 positions matching TRBD1. CDR3 length equals 15 residues. The V gene's germline CDR1 is ENHRY and CDR2 SYGVKD. V shed 5 bases and J 0 bases; nucleotides not matched to a gene: 5. The CDR3 reads CAISPSDRDQETQYF. Written as DNA, the CDR3 is TGTGCCATCAGTCCCTCGGACAGGGACCAAGAGACCCAGTACTTC.

This chain links TRBV7-2 with TRBJ2-7; 7 bases match TRBD2. The CDR3 consists of 14 residues. The trim removed 4 bases at V and 3 bases at J, leaving 6 bases unmatched. In germline, CDR1 is SGHTA, CDR2 FQGNSA. The DNA of the CDR3 is TGTGCCAGCAGCTCCGGACGGGGGGACTACGAGCAGTACTTC. It yields the protein CASSSGRGDYEQYF.

V gene TRBV29-1 combines with J gene TRBJ1-1; D call uncertain. The V gene lost 6 bases and the J gene lost 0 bases, with 14 bases spanning the gap. This CDR3 comprises 14 residues. From germline, CDR1 is SQVTM and CDR2 ANQGSEA. The CDR3 is CSVSTLGLNTEAFF. The CDR3, as DNA: TGCAGCGTATCCACTCTAGGCTTGAACACTGAAGCTTTCTTT.

This clonotype occurred many times. The V gene is TRBV7-2, the J gene TRBJ1-4, with D possibly TRBD1 on 5 matching bases. The CDR3 is 13 amino acids. The V end lost 4 bases, the J end lost 8 bases, and 11 bases lay between the germline ends. Germline CDR1 reads SGHTA; CDR2 reads FQGNSA. The CDR3 nucleotides are TGTGCCAGCAGCTATGGGGGATCGGAAAAACTGTTTTTT. It yields the protein CASSYGGSEKLFF. Full variable domain (outside the CDR3, taken from reference TRBV7-2 and TRBJ1-4): GAGVSQSPSNKVTEKGKDVELRCDPISGHTALYWYRQSLGQGLEFLIYFQGNSAPDKSGLPSDRFSAERTGGSVSTLTIQRTQQEDSAVYLCASSYGGSEKLFFGSGTQLSVL.

The table lists this clonotype with a few counts. The rearrangement uses TRBV2 and TRBJ2-7; 10 nucleotides line up with TRBD1. CDR1 SNHLY and CDR2 FYNNEI come from the germline V gene. This CDR3 has 13 residues. V was clipped by 5 bases and J by 7 bases; unmatched bases: 5. Written as DNA, the CDR3 is TGTGCCAGCAGTCGACAGGGGGCGAAAGAGCAGTACTTC. Its translation is CASSRQGAKEQYF.

This clonotype appeared once. This chain joins TRBV4-1 and TRBJ1-1, with D tentatively TRBD1 (6 bases). Trimming shortened V by 4 bases and J by 4 bases, and 16 bases separated the two germline ends. CDR1 and CDR2 (germline): MGHRA, YSYEKL. The CDR3 consists of 15 residues. The CDR3 coding sequence is TGCGCCAGCAGCCTCACCCCCACAGGGATCACTGAAGCTTTCTTT. Translation: CASSLTPTGITEAFF.

The chain joins TRBV5-6 to TRBJ2-7; possible D gene TRBD2, 5 bases. Trimming removed 3 bases from V and 2 bases from J, with 15 bases in between. Germline V lookup: CDR1 SGHDT, CDR2 YYEEEE. The CDR3 sequence is 15 residues long. The CDR3 loop is CASSSRRGLAYEQYF. The CDR3, as DNA: TGTGCCAGCAGCTCACGCCGGGGATTGGCCTACGAGCAGTACTTC. The whole variable domain, filled in from reference TRBV5-6 and TRBJ2-7, reads DAGVTQSPTHLIKTRGQQVTLRCSPKSGHDTVSWYQQALGQGPQFIFQYYEEEERQRGNFPDRFSGHQFPNYSSELNVNALLLGDSALYLCASSSRRGLAYEQYFGPGTRLTVT.

V is TRBV18 and J is TRBJ2-3; no definite D call. The CDR3 has 17 residues. Trimming removed 0 bases from V and 0 bases from J, with 13 bases in between. Germline V gene sequence: CDR1 KGHSH, CDR2 LQKENI. CDR3 nucleotides: TGTGCCAGCTCACCACCGGTTGCGACAACTAGCACAGATACGCAGTATTTT. It yields the protein CASSPPVATTSTDTQYF.

A few counts support this clonotype. The chain combines TRBV10-1 with TRBJ2-1, with no clear D. V lost 2 bases and J 4 bases, leaving 15 bases between the germline ends. The germline V gene encodes CDR1 WNHNN and CDR2 SYGVQD (reference sequence). The CDR3 has 16 amino acids. The CDR3 loop reads CASSEGVAALYNEQFF. Here the CDR3 DNA reads TGCGCCAGCAGTGAGGGGGTCGCGGCGCTTTACAATGAGCAGTTCTTC.

This chain uses TRBV5-6 with TRBJ2-7, with 7 nucleotides matching TRBD2. Germline assignment: CDR1 SGHDT and CDR2 YYEEEE. CDR3 size: 14 residues. The V gene end was trimmed by 2 bases and the J gene end by 5 bases; junction bases not matched to a gene: 7. CDR3 loop: CASSFGRAGDEQYF. DNA of the CDR3: TGTGCCAGCAGCTTTGGCAGGGCGGGGGACGAGCAGTACTTC.

This clonotype was recorded a few times. The V gene is TRBV28, the J gene TRBJ2-4; 8 nucleotides agree with TRBD2. The CDR3 extends over 16 amino acids. Germline loops: CDR1 MDHEN, CDR2 SYDVKM. J lost 2 bases, V lost 2 bases, and 5 bases had no gene match. The CDR3 bases are TGTGCCAGCAGTTTAATTGGCGGGAGGCCCAAAAACATTCAGTACTTC. This encodes CASSLIGGRPKNIQYF.

A few counts support this clonotype. The gene calls are TRBV6-2 or TRBV6-3 and TRBJ2-1; 14 bases agree with TRBD2. The germline V gene has CDR1 MNHEY and CDR2 SVGEGT. Unmatched junction bases numbered 11, after V lost 8 bases and J lost 8 bases. The length of the CDR3 is 16 residues. CDR3 DNA: TGTGCCAGCTGGACTAGCGGGAGGTGGTGGTTGGATGAGCAGTTCTTC. Translating it yields CASWTSGRWWLDEQFF.

Only one count was recorded for this clonotype. The gene calls are TRBV20-1 and TRBJ1-1, with 8 nucleotides matching TRBD1. Germline CDR1 DFQATT, CDR2 SNEGSKA (reference sequence). The CDR3 length is 14 residues. With 0 bases clipped from V and 1 base from J, the junction kept 1 base outside the gene matches. CDR3 DNA: TGCAGTGCTAGAGACAGGGGGCAGAACACTGAAGCTTTCTTT. Protein sequence: CSARDRGQNTEAFF.

This clonotype came up a few times. The CDR3, as DNA: TGTGCCAGCTCACCCCTGGCAGAGGAAGCTTTCTTT. Protein product: CASSPLAEEAFF. The chain is built from TRBV18 and TRBJ1-1; D is undetermined. V lost 3 bases and J 8 bases, leaving 10 bases between the germline ends. The CDR3 runs to 12 residues. Germline CDR1 reads KGHSH; CDR2 reads LQKENI.

The chain carries TRBV13 and TRBJ2-1; D possibly corresponds to TRBD2 (5 bases). The germline V and J ends were trimmed by 2 bases and 11 bases, with 16 bases remaining between them. CDR1 PRHDT and CDR2 FYEKMQ come from the germline V gene (reference sequence). This CDR3 spans 14 amino acids. The CDR3 nucleotides read TGTGCCAGCAGCTTACGTCTCCGGGGAATGAAGCAGTTCTTC. It specifies CASSLRLRGMKQFF.

This clonotype was counted a few times. The chain employs TRBV19 and TRBJ1-1, with D uncertain. This CDR3 region has 13 residues. Germline CDR1 and CDR2: LNHDA and SQIVND (reference sequence). Trimming shortened V by 9 bases and J by 0 bases, and 11 bases separated the two germline ends. The CDR3 loop reads CASRPTMNTEAFF. The CDR3 DNA reads TGTGCCAGCCGACCCACAATGAACACTGAAGCTTTCTTT.

The chain uses TRBV12-3 or TRBV12-4 and TRBJ1-5; the D is unclear. V shed 2 bases and J shed 9 bases, with 14 bases lying between them. The CDR3 is 14 amino acids. CDR3 DNA sequence: TGTGCCAGCAGTTTAAAGCGTCGCGCGGGGCCCCAGCATTTT. It is translated as CASSLKRRAGPQHF.

The chain joins TRBV6-1 to TRBJ2-7, with TRBD1 identical over 7 bases. Germline V gene data show CDR1 as MNHNS and CDR2 as SASEGT. The trim removed 5 bases at V and 1 base at J, leaving 2 bases unmatched. The CDR3 extends over 13 amino acids. CDR3 sequence (DNA): TGTGCCAGCAGTCTGGGACAGTCCTACGAGCAGTACGTC. Its protein is CASSLGQSYEQYV.

The chain employs TRBV28 and TRBJ2-1; 9 positions agree with TRBD2. The J segment lost 7 bases and the V segment lost 6 bases, leaving 7 bases of the junction unmatched. Germline values: CDR1 MDHEN, CDR2 SYDVKM. The CDR3 sequence is 14 residues long. The CDR3 here is CASSAGGVLNEQFF. The CDR3 DNA follows: TGTGCCAGCAGCGCGGGGGGGGTACTAAATGAGCAGTTCTTC.

The rearrangement joins TRBV4-3 to TRBJ2-1; D might be TRBD2 (5 bases). This CDR3 has 15 residues. The V end was cut by 1 base, the J end by 6 bases, with 13 bases between. The germline CDR1 and CDR2 sequences are LGHNA and YSLEER. CDR3 sequence (DNA): TGCGCCAGCAGCCAAGGGCCTAGCACGGGCAATGAGCAGTTCTTC. Its protein product is CASSQGPSTGNEQFF.

This chain joins TRBV27 and TRBJ2-1; 10 nucleotides align to TRBD2. CDR1 and CDR2 (germline): MNHEY, SMNVEV (reference sequence). The CDR3 has 21 residues. Germline trimming cut 4 bases from V and 7 bases from J; bases unmatched to any gene: 25. CDR3 coding DNA: TGTGCCAGCAGTTGGTTCCTTGGGGCCTTGGCTAGCGGGAGCCCGAGGAATGAGCAGTTCTTC. Protein product: CASSWFLGALASGSPRNEQFF.

This clonotype was seen a single time. The rearrangement links TRBV4-1 to TRBJ1-4, with D maybe TRBD1 (6 bases). Germline V CDR1 and CDR2: MGHRA, YSYEKL. The CDR3 contains 16 residues. Trimming removed 1 base from V and 0 bases from J, with 9 bases in between. CDR3 loop: CASSQGTAATNEKLFF. CDR3 in DNA: TGCGCCAGCAGCCAAGGGACAGCCGCAACTAATGAAAAACTGTTTTTT.

This clonotype was counted a few times. V usage is TRBV6-6 and J usage is TRBJ1-1; TRBD1 might be the D (5 bases). The CDR3 length is 19 residues. Trimming pared 0 bases from V and 0 bases from J, leaving 20 bases between. Germline CDR1 and CDR2: MNHNY and SVGAGI (reference sequence). The CDR3 DNA sequence: TGTGCCAGCAGTTACTCGATGCAGGGTGATATTGGGATGAACACTGAAGCTTTCTTT. This codes for CASSYSMQGDIGMNTEAFF.

The chain carries TRBV4-1 and TRBJ1-4; TRBD1 matches at 7 bases. The germline CDR1 and CDR2 sequences are MGHRA and YSYEKL. V trimming: 2 bases; J trimming: 7 bases; junction bases outside the gene matches: 7. The CDR3 is 15 amino acids. The CDR3 here is CASSQPDRDREKLFF. DNA for the CDR3: TGCGCCAGCAGCCAACCTGACAGGGATCGTGAAAAACTGTTTTTT.

The chain is built from TRBV5-8 and TRBJ1-4, with 9 positions matching TRBD1. The V gene end was trimmed by 1 base and the J gene end by 0 bases; junction bases not matched to a gene: 7. Germline V gives CDR1 SGHTS, CDR2 YDEGEE. This CDR3 is 18 amino acids long. CDR3: CASSLKGQGSATNEKLFF. Here the CDR3 DNA reads TGTGCCAGCAGCTTGAAGGGACAGGGTTCTGCAACTAATGAAAAACTGTTTTTT.

This clonotype was seen a few times. The chain combines TRBV19 with TRBJ2-3; the D gene could be TRBD1 or TRBD2 (5 bases each). The CDR3 consists of 16 residues. CDR1 and CDR2 from the germline V gene are LNHDA and SQIVND (reference sequence). Trimming pared 5 bases from V and 4 bases from J, leaving 19 bases between. CDR3 sequence: CASSAPGRRGADTQYF. The CDR3 DNA is TGTGCCAGTAGTGCCCCGGGACGGAGAGGGGCAGATACGCAGTATTTT.

Ten or more counts support this clonotype. The chain joins TRBV7-2 to TRBJ2-2, with D perhaps being TRBD1 or TRBD2 (5 bases each). CDR1 is SGHTA, CDR2 FQGNSA, per germline. Trimming took off 1 base at V and 0 bases at J, with 6 bases between the two ends. The CDR3 sequence is 15 residues long. CDR3 coding DNA: TGTGCCAGCAGCTTAGTGGGACCGAACACCGGGGAGCTGTTTTTT. Amino acids: CASSLVGPNTGELFF.